The 4 T cell receptor beta chains below were found in one sample sequenced in a study of blood T cell repertoires in COVID-19. This table comes from immunoSEQ multiplex PCR, and its TCRdb copy is limited to in-frame clones, with some not included. The sample yields about 240,000 clones, about four fifths seen once. The sequenced sample consisted of peripheral blood. These receptors originate from a woman aged 18-35 years with acute or convalescent COVID-19.

This chain uses TRBV30 with TRBJ2-7; possible D gene TRBD1, 5 bases. The germline CDR1 and CDR2 sequences are GTSNPN and SVGIG (reference sequence). CDR3 size: 16 residues. The ends were cut back, 3 bases at V and 2 bases at J, with 20 bases in the middle. The chain's CDR3 is CAWSPARTRTTYEQYF. In DNA, the CDR3 is TGTGCCTGGAGCCCAGCACGGACGCGGACAACCTACGAGCAGTACTTC.

The V gene is TRBV27, the J gene TRBJ1-5; D may be TRBD1 (6 bases). The germline V and J ends were trimmed by 6 bases and 7 bases, with 16 bases remaining between them. Germline loops: CDR1 MNHEY, CDR2 SMNVEV (reference sequence). The CDR3 sequence is 14 residues long. For the CDR3, the DNA is TGTGCCAGCAGAAAACAGGGTTGGAGACAGCCCCAGCATTTT. It specifies CASRKQGWRQPQHF.

The chain uses TRBV6-2 or TRBV6-3 and TRBJ1-3; possible D gene TRBD1, 6 bases. Trimming cost V 3 bases and J 0 bases, with 9 bases left between them. Germline V gene lookup returns CDR1 MNHEY and CDR2 SVGEGT. The CDR3 loop spans 15 amino acids. DNA for the CDR3: TGTGCCAGCAGTTATGGACAGTACTCTGGAAACACCATATATTTT. Protein: CASSYGQYSGNTIYF.

The chain couples TRBV5-6 to TRBJ2-1; 8 bases line up with TRBD2. This CDR3 spans 16 amino acids. The J segment lost 0 bases and the V segment lost 3 bases, leaving 5 bases of the junction unmatched. The germline V gene encodes CDR1 SGHDT and CDR2 YYEEEE. The CDR3 DNA reads as TGTGCCAGCAGCTCCTTAGCGGGGATCTCCTACAATGAGCAGTTCTTC. Translation: CASSSLAGISYNEQFF.